One and the same sample provided the 17 T cell receptor beta chains below, sequenced in a study of cytomegalovirus exposure and HLA in healthy donors. The PCR contained 60 Vbeta and 13 Jbeta primers. This table comes from immunoSEQ multiplex PCR, and its TCRdb copy is limited to in-frame clones, with some not included. The sample carries approximately 120,000 clones, 81% recorded once. Sequences were obtained from PBMCs. The receptors come from a young man in good health and CMV-seronegative.

This chain links TRBV4-1 with TRBJ1-6; no reliable D call. CDR3 length: 13 residues. Trimming took off 0 bases at V and 10 bases at J, with 7 bases between the two ends. Germline V lookup: CDR1 MGHRA, CDR2 YSYEKL. The CDR3 spells CASSQDRTSPLHF. CDR3 sequence (DNA): TGCGCCAGCAGCCAAGATCGAACATCACCCCTCCACTTT.

The chain uses TRBV2 and TRBJ1-2; TRBD1 aligns across 7 bases. The CDR3 extends over 15 amino acids. The germline CDR1 and CDR2 sequences are SNHLY and FYNNEI. V gave up 5 bases and J gave up 5 bases; unmatched junction bases: 11. The CDR3 DNA reads TGTGCCAGCAGTCACCGGGACAGCAATGTGTATGGCTACACCTTC. Residues: CASSHRDSNVYGYTF.

This clone was seen more than once but under ten times. The V and J genes are TRBV2 and TRBJ1-4, with a weak D call TRBD1 (5 bases). Germline CDR1 reads SNHLY; CDR2 reads FYNNEI. CDR3 length: 12 residues. V was trimmed by 6 bases and J by 4 bases, leaving 6 bases between them. The DNA for the CDR3 is TGTGCCAGCAGGACAGTTAATGAAAAACTGTTTTTT. This gives the protein CASRTVNEKLFF.

The CDR3 spells CASSLVAGGWTGELFF. Written as DNA, the CDR3 is TGTGCCAGCAGCTTAGTCGCAGGGGGCTGGACCGGGGAGCTGTTTTTT. The V gene is TRBV7-9, the J gene TRBJ2-2; 8 bases fit TRBD1. Germline V gene lookup returns CDR1 SEHNR and CDR2 FQNEAQ (reference sequence). The J segment lost 5 bases and the V segment lost 1 base, leaving 6 bases of the junction unmatched. This CDR3 comprises 16 residues.

This sequence joins TRBV5-4 and TRBJ1-2, with D possibly matching TRBD1 (5 bases). V lost 4 bases and J 0 bases, leaving 16 bases between the germline ends. The length of the CDR3 is 16 residues. Per the germline V gene, CDR1 is SGHNT and CDR2 is YYREEE (reference sequence). As DNA, the CDR3 is TGTGCCAGCAGCACCGACCGGGGGATTACTAACTATGGCTACACCTTC. Its protein product is CASSTDRGITNYGYTF.

J is TRBJ1-2 and V is TRBV15; 7 nucleotides align to TRBD1. V shed 7 bases, J shed 8 bases, and the junction held 10 bases outside the gene matches. The V gene's germline CDR1 is LNHNV and CDR2 YYDKDF (reference sequence). This CDR3 spans 13 amino acids. The CDR3 DNA reads as TGTGCCACCACCGAGACAGGGTATGAGGGCTACACCTTC. This sequence encodes CATTETGYEGYTF.

The CDR3 bases are TGTGCCAGCAGCTACCTTGGGGCCCGCTACGAGCAGTACTTC. It is translated as CASSYLGARYEQYF. The chain uses TRBV27 and TRBJ2-5; D may be TRBD1 (5 bases). TRBJ2-7 matches the DNA end more closely, so the J call is doubtful. In germline, CDR1 is MNHEY, CDR2 SMNVEV (reference sequence). This CDR3 region has 14 residues.

V and J are TRBV6-6 and TRBJ2-3, with 9 bases identical to TRBD1. The V and J ends lost 7 bases and 4 bases, in that order; junction bases with no gene match: 6. From germline, CDR1 is MNHNY and CDR2 SVGAGI (reference sequence). This CDR3 has 14 residues. The CDR3 DNA sequence: TGTGCCAGCAAGGACAGGGGAGGGTCAGATACGCAGTATTTT. Its translation: CASKDRGGSDTQYF.

This chain joins TRBV5-1 and TRBJ1-3; perhaps TRBD1 as D (6 bases). Germline values: CDR1 SGHRS, CDR2 YFSETQ. This CDR3 spans 14 amino acids. V lost 6 bases, J lost 4 bases, and 14 bases lay in between. The CDR3 loop reads CASTRDNTGNTIYF. The DNA for the CDR3 is TGCGCCAGCACCCGGGACAACACAGGAAACACCATATATTTT.

The chain joins TRBV5-1 to TRBJ2-7; 7 bases fit TRBD1. The CDR3 has 13 residues. With V trimmed by 3 bases and J by 4 bases, 4 bases remained unmatched. Germline V gives CDR1 SGHRS, CDR2 YFSETQ. The CDR3 region is CASSWDSFYEQYF. The DNA for the CDR3 is TGCGCCAGCAGCTGGGACAGTTTTTACGAGCAGTACTTC.

This clone was detected only a few times. V is TRBV5-1 and J is TRBJ1-3; no clear D gene. V was trimmed by 4 bases and J by 4 bases, leaving 9 bases between them. CDR1 SGHRS and CDR2 YFSETQ come from the germline V gene. The CDR3 runs 13 residues. CDR3 sequence (DNA): TGCGCCAGCAGCGCAGTGGGCGGAAACACCATATATTTT. Amino acid sequence: CASSAVGGNTIYF. Full variable domain (missing parts from reference TRBV5-1 and TRBJ1-3): KAGVTQTPRYLIKTRGQQVTLSCSPISGHRSVSWYQQTPGQGLQFLFEYFSETQRNKGNFPGRFSGRQFSNSRSEMNVSTLELGDSALYLCASSAVGGNTIYFGEGSWLTVV.

The CDR3 DNA reads TGTGCCAGCAGTTACGGGACAGACTATGGCTACACCTTC. Its translation is CASSYGTDYGYTF. This sequence joins TRBV6-5 and TRBJ1-2; 7 bases line up with TRBD1. CDR1 is MNHEY, CDR2 SVGAGI, per germline. Trimming cost V 2 bases and J 3 bases; bases outside gene matches: 0. CDR3 length equals 13 residues.

The chain combines TRBV7-2 with TRBJ2-7, with 11 bases fitting TRBD2. The V and J ends lost 4 bases and 2 bases, in that order; junction bases with no gene match: 4. Germline V gene data show CDR1 as SGHTA and CDR2 as FQGNSA. The CDR3 extends over 15 amino acids. CDR3 DNA: TGTGCCAGCAGCTCCTTTAGCGGGGGGGCCTACGAGCAGTACTTC. Protein sequence: CASSSFSGGAYEQYF.

Only a few counts were recorded for this clone. V gene TRBV7-9 combines with J gene TRBJ1-1, with D perhaps matching TRBD1 (6 bases). The length of the CDR3 is 12 residues. Looked up from germline, CDR1 is SEHNR and CDR2 is FQNEAQ (reference sequence). Trimming removed 10 bases at V and 1 base at J, with 10 bases between. The CDR3 sequence: CAIQGSNTEAFF. The CDR3 DNA reads TGTGCCATACAGGGATCGAACACTGAAGCTTTCTTT.

This clone was seen once. The gene calls are TRBV29-1 and TRBJ2-2; unclear D gene. The ends were cut back, 4 bases at V and 5 bases at J, with 11 bases in the middle. The germline CDR1 and CDR2 sequences are SQVTM and ANQGSEA. This CDR3 region has 13 residues. CDR3 amino acids: CSVGVSPTGELFF. The CDR3 bases are TGCAGCGTTGGAGTCTCTCCGACCGGGGAGCTGTTTTTT.

The chain uses TRBV5-4 and TRBJ2-7, with 7 nucleotides matching TRBD1. The V and J ends lost 4 bases and 5 bases, in that order; junction bases with no gene match: 6. Germline V CDR1 and CDR2: SGHNT, YYREEE (reference sequence). The CDR3 covers 13 residues. CDR3 in amino acids: CASSPPTGNEQYF. DNA for the CDR3: TGTGCCAGCAGCCCGCCGACAGGGAACGAGCAGTACTTC.

This clone was seen a single time. The chain couples TRBV10-1 to TRBJ1-1, with TRBD1 as a possible D gene (6 bases). The CDR3 has 15 amino acids. Germline V gene data show CDR1 as WNHNN and CDR2 as SYGVQD (reference sequence). Trimming shortened V by 4 bases and J by 0 bases, and 12 bases separated the two germline ends. This CDR3 is CASSGTGPMNTEAFF. The CDR3 DNA sequence: TGCGCCAGCAGTGGAACAGGGCCCATGAACACTGAAGCTTTCTTT.